The 11 T cell receptor beta chains in this list originate from one sample, sequenced in a study of radiotherapy plus CTLA-4 blockade in lung cancer. The assay was immunoSEQ multiplex PCR, and TCRdb's table has in-frame clones only and misses some. The repertoire holds 15,000 or so clones, with about 70% as singletons. The sequences come from peripheral blood, collected from a patient treated with radiotherapy plus ipilimumab. The receptor source for this set is a human donor with non-small cell lung cancer whose response to radiotherapy plus ipilimumab could not be evaluated.

This chain uses TRBV29-1 with TRBJ2-5, with 10 bases aligning to TRBD1. The germline V gene encodes CDR1 SQVTM and CDR2 ANQGSEA. The CDR3 contains 14 residues. Trimming cost V 6 bases and J 6 bases; bases outside gene matches: 10. Here the CDR3 reads CSVTTGTGVKTQYF. The CDR3 DNA is TGCAGCGTAACCACCGGGACAGGGGTCAAGACCCAGTACTTC.

The chain links TRBV10-2 to TRBJ1-2; D ambiguous. Trimming left V 8 bases short and J 9 bases short, with 19 bases between. Germline V gene sequence: CDR1 WSHSY, CDR2 SAAADI. The CDR3 consists of 13 residues. Here the CDR3 DNA reads TGCGCCAGCCCGGAGCGATGTCTCCGTCGCTACACCTTC. Its protein is CASPERCLRRYTF.

The chain recombines TRBV18 with TRBJ2-5; possible D gene TRBD2, 5 bases. Looked up from germline, CDR1 is KGHSH and CDR2 is LQKENI. V lost 4 bases and J 3 bases, leaving 15 bases between the germline ends. This CDR3 spans 15 amino acids. The CDR3 loop reads CASSQNGLTKETQYF. The CDR3 region has the DNA TGTGCCAGCTCACAAAACGGACTCACCAAAGAGACCCAGTACTTC.

The count of this clone is one. The chain combines TRBV10-3 with TRBJ1-4; perhaps TRBD1 as D (6 bases). CDR1 is ENHRY and CDR2 is SYGVKD in the germline V gene. Trimming pared 1 base from V and 0 bases from J, leaving 12 bases between. The CDR3 is made up of 17 amino acids. CDR3 sequence: CAISELTNRATNEKLFF. The DNA of the CDR3 is TGTGCCATCAGTGAGTTGACGAACAGGGCAACTAATGAAAAACTGTTTTTT.

The chain employs TRBV5-8 and TRBJ1-6; a possible D gene is TRBD1 (5 bases). This CDR3 contains 16 residues. The germline V gene has CDR1 SGHTS and CDR2 YDEGEE. V was shortened by 1 base and J by 9 bases, with 17 bases between the two germline ends. The CDR3 spells CASSLFVGGSSSPLHF. The CDR3 DNA sequence: TGTGCCAGCAGCTTGTTTGTCGGGGGATCGTCTTCACCCCTCCACTTT.

V gene TRBV19 combines with J gene TRBJ1-1; D is possibly TRBD1 (6 bases). Germline V gene lookup returns CDR1 LNHDA and CDR2 SQIVND (reference sequence). The germline V and J ends were trimmed by 4 bases and 4 bases, with 19 bases remaining between them. The length of the CDR3 is 16 residues. This CDR3 reads CASSTSGDLRITEAFF. The CDR3 coding sequence is TGTGCCAGTAGTACCTCAGGGGACCTCCGGATCACTGAAGCTTTCTTT. The whole variable domain, remainder taken from reference TRBV19 and TRBJ1-1, is DGGITQSPKYLFRKEGQNVTLSCEQNLNHDAMYWYRQDPGQGLRLIYYSQIVNDFQKGDIAEGYSVSREKKESFPLTVTSAQKNPTAFYLCASSTSGDLRITEAFFGQGTRLTVV.

The V call is TRBV6-1, the J call TRBJ2-7; TRBD2 might be the D (6 bases). This CDR3 has 12 amino acids. Per germline, CDR1 MNHNS and CDR2 SASEGT. V was cut by 9 bases and J by 4 bases, with 13 bases left in between. This chain's CDR3 is CASRGIPYEQYF. CDR3 coding DNA: TGTGCCAGTCGGGGGATTCCGTACGAGCAGTACTTC.

This clone showed up just once. This chain joins TRBV9 and TRBJ2-1; 11 bases agree with TRBD2. Germline V gene lookup returns CDR1 SGDLS and CDR2 YYNGEE. Trimming at V came to 3 bases and at J to 8 bases, leaving 7 bases not matched to a gene. There are 15 residues in the CDR3. The CDR3 DNA is TGTGCCAGCAGCGCCTCGGGACTAGCGGTTTATGAGCAGTTCTTC. It yields the protein CASSASGLAVYEQFF.

V usage is TRBV7-2 and J usage is TRBJ2-2; 10 positions agree with TRBD1. V lost 4 bases and J lost 5; bases outside the gene matches: 4. The CDR3 extends over 15 amino acids. Germline values: CDR1 SGHTA, CDR2 FQGNSA. The CDR3 loop is CASSSRDRGTGELFF. CDR3 DNA: TGTGCCAGCAGCTCCCGGGACAGGGGTACCGGGGAGCTGTTTTTT.

The sample holds a few counts of this clone. The chain couples TRBV10-3 to TRBJ1-1; no firm D call. The germline V and J ends were trimmed by 11 bases and 0 bases, with 13 bases remaining between them. The CDR3 runs to 13 residues. Germline V gene sequence: CDR1 ENHRY, CDR2 SYGVKD. CDR3 in DNA: TGTGCCCTCCGCGCGGATTTGAACACTGAAGCTTTCTTT. Its protein is CALRADLNTEAFF.

The chain uses TRBV29-1 and TRBJ2-3, with 7 positions matching TRBD2. Unmatched junction bases numbered 6, after V lost 3 bases and J lost 0 bases. The V gene's germline CDR1 is SQVTM and CDR2 ANQGSEA. The CDR3 consists of 15 residues. CDR3 nucleotides: TGCAGCGTTGATTTGAGGCGGGGGAGCACAGATACGCAGTATTTT. Encoded protein: CSVDLRRGSTDTQYF.